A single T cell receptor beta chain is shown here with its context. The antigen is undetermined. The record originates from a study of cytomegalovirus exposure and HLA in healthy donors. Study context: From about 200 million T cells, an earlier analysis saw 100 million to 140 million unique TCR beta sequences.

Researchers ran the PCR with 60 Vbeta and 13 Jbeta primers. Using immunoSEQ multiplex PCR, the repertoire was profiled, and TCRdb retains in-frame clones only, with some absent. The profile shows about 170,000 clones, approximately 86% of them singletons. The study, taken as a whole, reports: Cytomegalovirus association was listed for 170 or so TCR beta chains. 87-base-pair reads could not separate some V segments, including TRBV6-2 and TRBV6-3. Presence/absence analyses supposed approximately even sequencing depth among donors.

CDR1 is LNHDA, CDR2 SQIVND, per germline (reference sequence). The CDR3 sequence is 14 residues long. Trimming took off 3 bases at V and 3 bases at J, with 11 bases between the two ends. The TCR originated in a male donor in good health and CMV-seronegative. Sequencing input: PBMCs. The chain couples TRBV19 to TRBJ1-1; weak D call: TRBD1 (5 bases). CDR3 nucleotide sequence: TGTGCCAGTAGTATCCAGGGAGGGCACACTGAAGCTTTCTTT. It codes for CASSIQGGHTEAFF.